This TCR beta chain was found in a study of beta chain features in type 1 diabetes. Study outcomes and limitations: Among all four CD4+ subsets, Type 1 diabetes patients had TCRB CDR3s that were moderately but significantly shorter. PCR may have favored shorter templates equally in patients and controls.

Of the isolated RNA, all was reverse transcribed, and so the sequenced material was expressed TCRB transcripts. Produced via immunoSEQ multiplex PCR; TCRdb's table is partial and in-frame only. The table records hundreds of thousands of clones, roughly 12% of them present only once. The CDR3 has 13 amino acids. V dropped 10 bases and J dropped 6; count of bases not matched to a gene: 6. Per the germline V gene, CDR1 is ENHRY and CDR2 is SYGVKD. On this clone: Its antigen is still unknown.

The sample was naive CD4+ T cells from blood. The chain carries TRBV10-3 and TRBJ1-4, with TRBD1 matching 9 bases. The clonotype was recovered from a woman between 18 and 29 years old with type 1 diabetes. The CDR3 region is CASHRGLDEKLFF. The CDR3 coding sequence is TGTGCCAGCCACAGGGGGCTGGATGAAAAACTGTTTTTT.